This T cell receptor (beta chain) appears in the sequencing data of a study of T cell responses to AZD1222 COVID-19 vaccine (dated by TCRdb to about 2021). A note on the overall study: AZD1222 recipients whose second dose came at about 4 weeks and those whose second dose came at about 12 weeks were combined into one group, since spike-specific TCR depth and breadth did not differ between the two schedules. Trial participants were enrolled into age subgroups of 18-55, 56-69 and 70-plus years, which contained roughly 150, 30 and 60 TCR-sequenced participants, respectively. A total of 233 trial participants underwent TCR sequencing, of whom nearly 210 received two doses of AZD1222 and about 25 received two doses of the MenACWY control vaccine. What the authors observed across the whole study: The vaccine-associated CD4 TCRs covered the entire spike protein, and the dominant responses fell in regions 160-218 and 743-854. Participants were mostly white British, with more females than males. The authors suggested clonal diversity may have been underestimated. Reportedly, close to half of the unique spike-specific TCRs recognized epitopes lying outside the regions that are mutated in the B.1.351 and B.1.1.7 variants. After two AZD1222 doses, spike-specific TCR breadth and depth were significantly higher than at day 0 and than in MenACWY recipients. Conclusions about previously exposed vaccinees are limited, since just five to seven AZD1222 recipients were seropositive for SARS-CoV-2 at baseline. Because no day 14 peak-response samples were available, the repertoires could be characterized only after the peak T cell response. In the small 56-69-year group, the increase in depth fell short of significance, most likely because of low power.

The CDR3 regions of human TCRbeta chains were analyzed by immunosequencing. As for the authors' bioinformatics: Repertoire TCRs were checked for matches against a reference library of SARS-CoV-2-specific TCRs that had been generated using the MIRA antigen-specificity platform. Breadth was defined as the fraction of unique TCRs that were SARS-CoV-2-associated, and depth was defined as the fraction of total T cells that were SARS-CoV-2-associated. Each spike-specific TCR was assigned to its reactive spike region and to a CD4 or CD8 class using the MIRA data. Log10-transformed breadth and depth values were compared by one-way ANOVA with Sidak's multiple comparisons tests. TCRdb carries this immuneACCESS record with in-frame sequences only. Its versions omit some clonotypes, under half of them owing to an unresolved V gene in the studies checked, with the rest unexplained. V and J calls and clone size are given by that table; D and trimming were obtained from the DNA. This sample lists approximately 140,000 clones; around 94% were detected once. Together, the top ten hold 1.3% of the sample.

To note about this clone: The target of this receptor is not known. No per-base quality is available; no much larger clone lies one base away.

The time point label, read with the paper, signifies: baseline before first vaccination. Vaccinee samples were obtained from the UK trials COV001 and COV002, which included a single-blind randomized controlled phase 2/3 trial of AZD1222 (ChAdOx1 nCoV-19) in healthy adults. Trial participant PBMC samples were collected at day 0 and day 28 after the second dose for TCRbeta chain sequencing. The CDR3 runs 11 residues from the cysteine to the phenylalanine. CDR3 DNA only is kept here, 33 bases in frame from base 1. V loses 6 bases of germline sequence and J loses 5 bases, and the interval between the two ends is 10 bases. Per the germline V gene, SQVTM is the CDR1 and ANQGSEA is the CDR2.

The origin of this receptor is an adult in good health. The sequences come from peripheral blood, collected on day 0 of AZD1222 vaccination. Here the chain combines TRBV29-1 and TRBJ2-5; the D gene remains uncertain. The DNA reads as follows: TGCAGCGTGACGATTCGGGAGACCCAGTACTTC. Its translation is CSVTIRETQYF.